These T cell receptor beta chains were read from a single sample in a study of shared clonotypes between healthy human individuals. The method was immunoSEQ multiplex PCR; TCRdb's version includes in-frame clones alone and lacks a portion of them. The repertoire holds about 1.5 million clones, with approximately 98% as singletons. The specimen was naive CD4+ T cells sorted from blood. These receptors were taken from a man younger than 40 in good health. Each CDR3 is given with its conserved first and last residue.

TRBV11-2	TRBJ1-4	CASSLDRVNNEKLFF
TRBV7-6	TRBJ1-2	CASSEGQAGGYTF
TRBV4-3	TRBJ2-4	CASSFSTGVKNIQYF
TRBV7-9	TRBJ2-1	CASSDTTSGRHEQFF
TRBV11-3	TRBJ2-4	CASSADRAKNIQYF
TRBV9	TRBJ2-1	CASSVVGTGEQFF
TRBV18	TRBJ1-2	CASSPTAEINYGYTF
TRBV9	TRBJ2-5	CASSALGLRGKETQYF
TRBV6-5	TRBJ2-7	CASLTGTVPYEQYF
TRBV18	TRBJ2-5	CASSPRTRGGQETQYF
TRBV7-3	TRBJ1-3	CASSLGSGNTIYF
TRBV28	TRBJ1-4	CASRFDRGATNEKLFF
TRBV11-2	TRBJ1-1	CASSRLVKGSATEAFF
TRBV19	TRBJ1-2	CASSFKGALGYTF
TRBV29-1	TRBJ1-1	CSVEDPGYEAFF
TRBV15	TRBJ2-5	CATSPGLAGDSETQYF
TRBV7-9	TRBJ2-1	CASSLEGTYNEQFF
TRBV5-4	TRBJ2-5	CASSLAAETQYF
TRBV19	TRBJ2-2	CASRLAGGLTGELFF
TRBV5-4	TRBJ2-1	CASSAATRWTSGAGGEQFF
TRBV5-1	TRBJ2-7	CASSLGAGGPYEQYF
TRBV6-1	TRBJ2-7	CASSVSQGTYIDEQYF
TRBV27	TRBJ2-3	CASSLRLAGGTDTQYF
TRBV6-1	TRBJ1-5	CASSAYPGQKDGDHQPQHF
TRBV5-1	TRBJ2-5	CASSRNGGSQETQYF
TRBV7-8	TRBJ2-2	CASSLILAGHANTGELFF
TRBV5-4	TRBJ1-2	CASSLQGNYGYTF
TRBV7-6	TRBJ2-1	CASSLVQVGVAGNEQFF
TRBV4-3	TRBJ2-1	CASSQDVAREQYNEQFF
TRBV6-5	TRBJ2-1	CASGQGGRNEQFF
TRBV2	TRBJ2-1	CASSAPSGFTKPSSYNEQFF